This record looks at one TCR beta chain sequence and its context. Its antigen is unidentified. This record belongs to a study of CD8+CD57+ T cells in acquired aplastic anemia. Study information: 3.2 ug was the average amount of DNA from sorted CD4+ and CD8+ cells.

There are 13 residues in the CDR3. Trimming took off 7 bases at V and 0 bases at J, with 10 bases between the two ends. Germline V CDR1 and CDR2: PRHDT, FYEKMQ (reference sequence). CDR3 and TCR beta VDJ profiling relied on a genomic DNA template. Using its own MiXCR run on the reads, TCRdb lists one record per CDR3 protein. The repertoire holds some 140,000 distinct CDR3 sequences, with around half as singletons. Sequencing was done on patients that had shown CD8+CD57+ cell expansion by flow cytometry. Each patient had severe acquired aplastic anemia. No therapy had been given to the patients at the time of blood sampling. Overall study results and limits: Sharing between patients and controls was observed for about 27 CD8+ CDR3 sequences.

What was sequenced was sorted CD4+, CD8+, or CD8+CD57+ T cells (not recorded which) from PBMCs. This TCR came from a human donor with aplastic anemia. This sequence joins TRBV13 and TRBJ2-7; no clear D gene. The CDR3 is CASNGQDSYEQYF. CDR3 in DNA: TGTGCCAGCAACGGCCAAGACTCCTACGAGCAGTACTTC.